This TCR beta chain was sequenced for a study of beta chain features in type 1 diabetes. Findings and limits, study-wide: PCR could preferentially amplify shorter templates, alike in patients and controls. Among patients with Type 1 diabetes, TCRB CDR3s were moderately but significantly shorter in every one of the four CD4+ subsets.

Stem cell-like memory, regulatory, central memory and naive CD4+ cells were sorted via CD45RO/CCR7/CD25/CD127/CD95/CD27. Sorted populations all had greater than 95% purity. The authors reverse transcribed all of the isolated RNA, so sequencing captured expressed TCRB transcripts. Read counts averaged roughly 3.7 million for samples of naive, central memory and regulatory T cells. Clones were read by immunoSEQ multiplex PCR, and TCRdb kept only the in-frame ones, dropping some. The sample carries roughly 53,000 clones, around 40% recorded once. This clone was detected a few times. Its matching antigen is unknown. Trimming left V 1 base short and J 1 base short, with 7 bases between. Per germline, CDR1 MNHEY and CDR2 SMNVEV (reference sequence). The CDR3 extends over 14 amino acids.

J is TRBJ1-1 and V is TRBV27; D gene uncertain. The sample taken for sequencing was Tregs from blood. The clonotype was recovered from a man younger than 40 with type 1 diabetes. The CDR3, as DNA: TGTGCCAGCAGTTTATTGGCAGGGAACACTGAAGCTTTCTTT. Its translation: CASSLLAGNTEAFF.